Listed below are T cell receptor beta chains from one sample, sequenced in a study of cytomegalovirus exposure and HLA in healthy donors. Data came from immunoSEQ multiplex PCR; TCRdb stores just in-frame clones and leaves some out. The repertoire holds 150,000 to 200,000 clones, with around 80% as singletons. Sequencing was done on a sample of PBMCs. These receptors originate from a young man in good health and CMV-seronegative. CDR3s include the opening cysteine and the closing phenylalanine or tryptophan. The D gene is left open where the match is weak. The size entry is marked missing in some rows and otherwise reads once, few, many or a size class.

D gene	clone size	V gene	J gene	CDR3 DNA	CDR3 protein
.	.	TRBV27	TRBJ2-5	TGTGCCAGCAGTTCCGCTTGGGGCCACGAAGAGACCCAGTACTTC	CASSSAWGHEETQYF
.	.	TRBV6-1	TRBJ2-6	TGTGCCAGCAGTGATATCAGGGGCGGAGCTGGGGCCAACGTCCTGACTTTC	CASSDIRGGAGANVLTF
.	.	TRBV29-1	TRBJ2-7	TGCAGCGTTGTTCCGGGTCCCCACGAGCAGTACTTC	CSVVPGPHEQYF
.	.	TRBV11-3	TRBJ1-2	TGTGCCAGCAGCTTAGACGGAGACCTCTATGGCTACACCTTC	CASSLDGDLYGYTF
TRBD1	once	TRBV27	TRBJ1-4	TGTGCCAGCAGTTCTAACAGGGGGCGGGGTGAAAAACTGTTTTTT	CASSSNRGRGEKLFF
.	once	TRBV5-4	TRBJ2-1	TGTGCCAGCATCAGGATACTCTCCTACAATGAGCAGTTCTTC	CASIRILSYNEQFF
.	.	TRBV6-1	TRBJ1-2	TGTGCCAGCAGTGTATTCGGACAGTTGAACTATGGCTACACCTTC	CASSVFGQLNYGYTF
TRBD2	.	TRBV5-4	TRBJ2-5	TGTGCCAGCAGCCCGCAGAGCCCTAGCGGGCCTCCCCAAGAGACCCAGTACTTC	CASSPQSPSGPPQETQYF
TRBD1	few	TRBV19	TRBJ2-7	TGTGCCAGTAGTGCCGACAGGGACTCCTACGAGCAGTACTTC	CASSADRDSYEQYF
TRBD2	few	TRBV4-1	TRBJ2-4	TGCGCCAGCAGCCAGGGACTAGCGAGAGGGGAAGCCAAAAACATTCAGTACTTC	CASSQGLARGEAKNIQYF
TRBD2	.	TRBV27	TRBJ2-7	TGTGCCAGCAGTCCCCGGACTAGATCAAACGAGCAGTACTTC	CASSPRTRSNEQYF
.	.	TRBV9	TRBJ2-2	TGTGCCAGCAGCGTAGGAAACAGGGACACCGGGGAGCTGTTTTTT	CASSVGNRDTGELFF
.	.	TRBV5-4	TRBJ2-7	TGTGCCAGCAGCTTGGCCGGCCGGGGGGAGCAGTACTTC	CASSLAGRGEQYF
.	.	TRBV27	TRBJ2-1	TGTGCCATCATGACGGGAAATGAGCAGTTCTTC	CAIMTGNEQFF
.	.	TRBV7-2	TRBJ2-6	TGTGCCAGCAGCTTAGGAGGCGTAGGCGACGTCCTGACTTTC	CASSLGGVGDVLTF
.	few	TRBV5-1	TRBJ1-1	TGCGCCAGCAGCGACGGGACAATGAACACTGAAGCTTTCTTT	CASSDGTMNTEAFF
TRBD1	few	TRBV29-1	TRBJ1-2	TGCAGCGTTAACGACCGGGACAGCTATGGCTACACCTTC	CSVNDRDSYGYTF
TRBD2	.	TRBV5-1	TRBJ2-5	TGCGCCAGCTCCTGGGGGCTAGCGGGAGTCTCTCAAGAGACCCAGTACTTC	CASSWGLAGVSQETQYF
.	.	TRBV2	TRBJ2-7	TGTGCCAGCACCCAACTAGCACAATACGAGCAGTACTTC	CASTQLAQYEQYF
.	.	TRBV9	TRBJ2-5	TGTGCCAGCAGCGTAGTGGATGGTAGCGCGGGAAATCAAGAGACCCAGTACTTC	CASSVVDGSAGNQETQYF
.	.	TRBV5-5	TRBJ2-3	TGTGCCAGCAGCCTTGGGCTGAGCACAGATACGCAGTATTTT	CASSLGLSTDTQYF
TRBD1	.	TRBV7-2	TRBJ1-2	TGTGCCAGCACCCCGGGAGGGACAGGGGGGATCTATGGCTACACCTTC	CASTPGGTGGIYGYTF
.	.	TRBV30	TRBJ2-1	TGTGCCTGGAGTGAGTTGAGCTCCTACAATGAGCAGTTCTTC	CAWSELSSYNEQFF
TRBD2	.	TRBV29-1	TRBJ2-1	TGCAGCGTCTGTCCTCTAGGGCGGGAGGGTTATGAGCAGTTCTTC	CSVCPLGREGYEQFF
.	once	TRBV9	TRBJ1-1	TGTGCCAGCAGCACCGAGGCGGGGATAACTGAAGCTTTCTTT	CASSTEAGITEAFF
.	.	TRBV7-8	TRBJ2-2	TGTGCCAGCAGCTTGCGAGACACCGGGGAGCTGTTTTTT	CASSLRDTGELFF
.	few	TRBV30	TRBJ2-7	TGTGCCTGGGGCGGTTTGACCTACGAGCAGTACTTC	CAWGGLTYEQYF
TRBD2	.	TRBV10-3	TRBJ2-1	TGTGCCATCAGTGAGTCGCTCCTAGCGGGAGCCTATGAGCAGTTCTTC	CAISESLLAGAYEQFF
TRBD2	.	TRBV9	TRBJ2-7	TGTGCCAGCAGCGTAGATGCACTAGCGGGAGACGAGCAGTACTTC	CASSVDALAGDEQYF
.	few	TRBV6-5	TRBJ1-3	TGTGCCAGCAGCTATCGAAGGGAGGCTGGAAACACCATATATTTT	CASSYRREAGNTIYF
TRBD1	.	TRBV4-1	TRBJ2-7	TGCGCCAGCAGCCACGTGATGACAGGGTCCGAGCAGTACTTC	CASSHVMTGSEQYF
.	.	TRBV28	TRBJ2-7	TGTGCCAGCAGTTTCCTGGGACACCTTTCCTACGAGCAGTACTTC	CASSFLGHLSYEQYF
.	.	TRBV2	TRBJ2-5	TGTGCCAGCAGCCAGTGGGGGGGCCCCGAGACCCAGTACTTC	CASSQWGGPETQYF
.	.	TRBV2	TRBJ1-6	TGTGCCAGCATGGGCCCGGGGTCACCCCTCCACTTT	CASMGPGSPLHF
.	.	TRBV9	TRBJ2-5	TGTGCCAGCAGCGTAGCTCCCAGGGGGGAAGAGACCCAGTACTTC	CASSVAPRGEETQYF
.	once	TRBV5-4	TRBJ2-7	TGTGCCAGCAGCTTGGACAGGGTGGGTTCCGAGCAGTACTTC	CASSLDRVGSEQYF
.	.	TRBV12-1	TRBJ1-2	TGTGCCAGCAGCTGGCAGGGACAGCTATATGGCTACACCTTC	CASSWQGQLYGYTF
TRBD1	.	TRBV28	TRBJ1-1	TGTGCCAGCAGCTATACGGACAGGACGAACACTGAAGCTTTCTTT	CASSYTDRTNTEAFF
TRBD1	.	TRBV5-1	TRBJ2-5	TGCGCCAGCAGTATATCAGGGGGCACCGAGACCCAGTACTTC	CASSISGGTETQYF
.	.	TRBV6-1	TRBJ1-4	TGTGCCAGCAGACCCAGACACGGTGAAAAACTGTTTTTT	CASRPRHGEKLFF
TRBD2	.	TRBV9	TRBJ2-7	TGTGCCAGCAGCGTAGACCTAGCGGGCGAGCAGTACTTC	CASSVDLAGEQYF
.	.	TRBV7-9	TRBJ2-7	TGTGCCAGCAGCGACAGGAGATACGAGCAGTACTTC	CASSDRRYEQYF
TRBD2	.	TRBV11-2	TRBJ2-7	TGTGCCAGCAGCAGGCAGACTAGCGGTAAGCACTACGAGCAGTACTTC	CASSRQTSGKHYEQYF
.	.	TRBV6-6	TRBJ1-1	TGTGCCAGCAGTTACCACCAGTCAAAAAACACTGAAGCTTTCTTT	CASSYHQSKNTEAFF
.	few	TRBV5-6	TRBJ1-2	TGTGCCAGCAGCGAGGGACGCGGGGTGTTTAACTATGGCTACACCTTC	CASSEGRGVFNYGYTF
.	.	TRBV7-8	TRBJ2-1	TGTGCCAGCAGCTCCAGTAATGAGCAGTTCTTC	CASSSSNEQFF
TRBD1	.	TRBV27	TRBJ2-2	TGTGCCAGCAGTTCCAACAGGGGCGGCGGGGAGCTGTTTTTT	CASSSNRGGGELFF